These 31 T cell receptor beta chains came from one sample sequenced in a study of response to subunit inactivated influenza vaccine. TCRdb passed the RT-PCR reads through MiXCR, listing each CDR3 protein once. There are 700,000 to 900,000 distinct CDR3 sequences in the sample; about 20% occur only once, and 10% to 13% lies in the top ten. Sequencing was performed on PBMCs from blood, taken less than 6 days after vaccination. The receptor source for this set is a middle-aged man who received an inactivated influenza vaccine.

This clonotype came up a few times. The rearrangement links TRBV5-1 to TRBJ1-1; D is unresolved. Trimming shortened V by 4 bases and J by 3 bases, and 16 bases separated the two germline ends. The V gene's germline CDR1 is SGHRS and CDR2 YFSETQ. The CDR3 extends over 15 amino acids. The CDR3 protein is CASSDPSGPDTEAFF. CDR3 DNA sequence: TGCGCCAGCAGCGACCCAAGTGGGCCCGACACTGAAGCTTTCTTT.

A few counts support this clonotype. V is TRBV11-2 and J is TRBJ2-2; 8 bases are a match to TRBD2. Germline CDR1 SGHAT, CDR2 FQNNGV. Germline trimming cut 5 bases from V and 2 bases from J; bases unmatched to any gene: 7. CDR3 length equals 16 residues. The CDR3 sequence is CASSQGLVTNTGELFF. CDR3 sequence (DNA): TGTGCCAGCAGCCAGGGACTAGTCACCAACACCGGGGAGCTGTTTTTT.

This clonotype was counted a few times. The chain combines TRBV5-1 with TRBJ2-7, with 8 positions matching TRBD2. The germline gives CDR1 SGHRS, CDR2 YFSETQ. Germline trimming cut 4 bases from V and 2 bases from J; bases unmatched to any gene: 8. The CDR3 consists of 15 residues. Here the CDR3 reads CASSLEGTRTYEQYF. CDR3 nucleotide sequence: TGCGCCAGCAGCCTCGAGGGGACTAGGACCTACGAGCAGTACTTC.

V usage is TRBV6-1 and J usage is TRBJ1-1; 10 bases are a match to TRBD1. The trim removed 7 bases at V and 9 bases at J, leaving 8 bases unmatched. CDR3 length equals 13 residues. CDR1 and CDR2 from the germline V gene are MNHNS and SASEGT. The CDR3: CASTNEGQGKAFF. CDR3 bases: TGTGCCAGCACCAACGAGGGACAGGGGAAAGCTTTCTTT.

The sample holds a few counts of this clonotype. This chain links TRBV12-3 or TRBV12-4 with TRBJ2-1, with TRBD2 identical over 7 bases. The CDR3 totals 13 residues. V trimming: 6 bases; J trimming: 9 bases; junction bases outside the gene matches: 8. The CDR3 sequence: CASSHTSVSEQFF. CDR3 sequence (DNA): TGTGCCAGCAGCCATACTAGCGTCAGTGAGCAGTTCTTC.

The chain uses TRBV20-1 and TRBJ2-3, with D unresolved. This CDR3 contains 15 residues. The germline V gene has CDR1 DFQATT and CDR2 SNEGSKA (reference sequence). The V and J ends lost 0 bases and 1 base respectively, with 11 bases between them. In nucleotides, the CDR3 is TGCAGTGCTAGAGATAGTCCCTCCCGCACAGATACGCAGTATTTT. It encodes CSARDSPSRTDTQYF.

In its sample, this clonotype was seen many times. V gene TRBV29-1 combines with J gene TRBJ2-7, with TRBD1 matching over 8 bases. J lost 3 bases, V lost 5 bases, and 3 bases had no gene match. Germline V gives CDR1 SQVTM, CDR2 ANQGSEA. This CDR3 has 12 amino acids. The CDR3 region is CSVRTGSYEQYF. In DNA, the CDR3 is TGCAGCGTTAGGACAGGGAGCTACGAGCAGTACTTC.

This chain connects TRBV4-3 to TRBJ2-1; 7 nucleotides align to TRBD2. CDR3 length equals 13 residues. Germline V gene data show CDR1 as LGHNA and CDR2 as YSLEER. V dropped 0 bases and J dropped 14; count of bases not matched to a gene: 7. The CDR3 spells CASSQDISGVEFF. The CDR3 DNA is TGCGCCAGCAGCCAAGATATCAGCGGGGTAGAGTTCTTC.

The chain recombines TRBV10-3 with TRBJ2-7; no clear D gene. V lost 4 bases and J 5 bases, leaving 18 bases between the germline ends. Germline CDR1 reads ENHRY; CDR2 reads SYGVKD. The CDR3 totals 15 residues. The CDR3 sequence is CAISVLDAAGDEQYF. In DNA form, the CDR3 reads TGTGCCATCAGTGTGCTGGACGCAGCCGGAGACGAGCAGTACTTC.

The rearrangement uses TRBV2 and TRBJ1-4; 7 bases match TRBD1. This CDR3 has 14 residues. The V and J ends lost 7 bases and 5 bases, in that order; junction bases with no gene match: 7. Germline V gives CDR1 SNHLY, CDR2 FYNNEI. CDR3 protein: CASTQGTANEKLFF. The CDR3 DNA reads as TGTGCCAGCACCCAGGGGACAGCGAATGAAAAACTGTTTTTT.

This clonotype was seen a few times. The rearrangement links TRBV5-5 to TRBJ2-7; D is undetermined. The CDR3 has 15 amino acids. Germline V gene data show CDR1 as SGHKS and CDR2 as YYEKEE (reference sequence). Trimming pared 4 bases from V and 0 bases from J, leaving 14 bases between. CDR3 DNA sequence: TGTGCCAGCAGCCCCTGGGTTGGGGTCTCCTACGAGCAGTACTTC. It encodes CASSPWVGVSYEQYF.

The V gene is TRBV11-2, the J gene TRBJ2-3; 8 nucleotides line up with TRBD2. V dropped 5 bases and J dropped 6; count of bases not matched to a gene: 7. Germline CDR1 reads SGHAT; CDR2 reads FQNNGV. The CDR3 covers 14 residues. The CDR3 DNA reads TGTGCCAGCAGCCGAGGGACTAGAGGTGATACGCAGTATTTT. This encodes CASSRGTRGDTQYF.

The rearrangement uses TRBV10-3 and TRBJ1-1, with a weak D call TRBD1 (6 bases). The CDR3 runs to 14 residues. Germline CDR1 reads ENHRY; CDR2 reads SYGVKD. V lost 1 base, J lost 2 bases, and 8 bases lay in between. The CDR3 nucleotides are TGTGCCATCAGTGAGTATGGGACAAACACTGAAGCTTTCTTT. This encodes CAISEYGTNTEAFF.

This clonotype was seen a single time. CDR3 in amino acids: CASSRTLLNTGELFF. The CDR3 bases are TGTGCCAGCAGCCGGACCCTCCTGAACACCGGGGAGCTGTTTTTT. V usage is TRBV27 and J usage is TRBJ2-2, with D hard to call. V lost 6 bases to trimming and J lost 1 base, with 12 bases between them. The CDR3 spans 15 residues. Germline CDR1 and CDR2: MNHEY and SMNVEV (reference sequence).

J is TRBJ2-5 and V is TRBV20-1; a weak D match, TRBD1 (5 bases). The CDR3 consists of 12 residues. The V gene lost 3 bases and the J gene lost 5 bases, with 10 bases spanning the gap. Germline CDR1 and CDR2: DFQATT and SNEGSKA (reference sequence). In DNA form, the CDR3 reads TGCAGTGCTAGTAAAAAGGGGGAGACCCAGTACTTC. This translates into CSASKKGETQYF.

This clonotype occurred a few times. This chain joins TRBV5-1 and TRBJ2-5; 9 bases map to TRBD1. The germline V gene has CDR1 SGHRS and CDR2 YFSETQ. The J segment lost 1 base and the V segment lost 5 bases, leaving 6 bases of the junction unmatched. The CDR3 extends over 15 amino acids. This CDR3 is CASRRTGGLQETQYF. Written as DNA, the CDR3 is TGCGCCAGCAGACGTACAGGGGGCCTCCAAGAGACCCAGTACTTC.

Only a few counts were recorded for this clonotype. The J gene is TRBJ2-3, the V gene TRBV27; no clear D. V lost 3 bases and J 2 bases, leaving 12 bases between the germline ends. Germline assignment: CDR1 MNHEY and CDR2 SMNVEV (reference sequence). CDR3 size: 15 residues. CDR3 in amino acids: CASSFSETATDTQYF. The CDR3 region has the DNA TGTGCCAGCAGTTTCTCAGAGACTGCCACAGATACGCAGTATTTT.

This clonotype was found a few times. V gene TRBV20-1 combines with J gene TRBJ2-6; tentative D call: TRBD2 (5 bases). Germline CDR1 is DFQATT and CDR2 is SNEGSKA (reference sequence). The CDR3 consists of 14 residues. The V end was cut by 6 bases, the J end by 0 bases, with 9 bases between. The CDR3 here is CSASGSSGANVLTF. DNA for the CDR3: TGCAGTGCGTCGGGAAGCTCTGGGGCCAACGTCCTGACTTTC.

As concerns this clonotype: Germline is not matched at one junction end, which may reflect a read error. The chain links TRBV7-7 to TRBJ2-5; 9 nucleotides line up with TRBD1. Germline V lookup: CDR1 SSHAT, CDR2 FNYEAQ (reference sequence). CDR3 size: 15 residues. This chain's CDR3 is CASSSGTGRLETQYF. In DNA form, the CDR3 reads TGTGCTAGCAGCTCAGGGACAGGGCGTTTGGAGACCCAGTACTTC.

This clonotype was observed a handful of times. V usage is TRBV7-2 and J usage is TRBJ2-1; 8 bases fit TRBD2. The CDR3 has 14 residues. Germline CDR1 SGHTA, CDR2 FQGNSA. The junction had 7 bases not matched to a gene; V was cut back by 7 bases and J by 5 bases. Here the CDR3 reads CASKSGSFHNEQFF. The CDR3 DNA reads as TGTGCCAGCAAGAGCGGGAGTTTCCACAATGAGCAGTTCTTC.

This clonotype has just a few counts. V is TRBV7-2 and J is TRBJ2-3; 12 bases match TRBD2. V was clipped by 5 bases and J by 3 bases; unmatched bases: 6. The CDR3 is 16 amino acids. Per germline, CDR1 SGHTA and CDR2 FQGNSA. The DNA for the CDR3 is TGTGCCAGCAGCCCCTACACTAGCGGGAGGACAGATACGCAGTATTTT. Amino acid sequence: CASSPYTSGRTDTQYF.

V usage is TRBV29-1 and J usage is TRBJ2-5; D is ambiguous. CDR1 and CDR2 from the germline V gene are SQVTM and ANQGSEA. V shed 4 bases and J shed 1 base, with 10 bases lying between them. The CDR3 is 13 residues long. CDR3 nucleotides: TGCAGCGTTGGTTTACAGCTCCAAGAGACCCAGTACTTC. This translates into CSVGLQLQETQYF.

This clonotype was seen a few times. The J gene is TRBJ1-4, the V gene TRBV12-3 or TRBV12-4; 8 bases fit TRBD1. The CDR3 covers 14 residues. The V segment lost 3 bases and the J segment 8 bases; nucleotides outside the gene matches: 5. The CDR3 sequence: CASSFAGGKEKLFF. The CDR3 bases are TGTGCCAGCAGTTTTGCAGGGGGCAAGGAAAAACTGTTTTTT.

The chain carries TRBV6-2 or TRBV6-3 and TRBJ1-1, with TRBD1 matching over 9 bases. This CDR3 has 16 residues. CDR1 and CDR2 (germline): MNHEY, SVGEGT. J lost 5 bases, V lost 4 bases, and 11 bases had no gene match. CDR3 nucleotides: TGTGCCAGCAGTTCCAAACCCAGACAGGGGGGAACTGAAGCTTTCTTT. It yields the protein CASSSKPRQGGTEAFF.

The chain employs TRBV6-5 and TRBJ1-5; 10 nucleotides line up with TRBD1. The germline V gene encodes CDR1 MNHEY and CDR2 SVGAGI. The junction had 4 bases not matched to a gene; V was cut back by 0 bases and J by 2 bases. This CDR3 has 17 amino acids. This CDR3 reads CASSYSWDRGGNQPQHF. CDR3 DNA sequence: TGTGCCAGCAGTTACTCTTGGGACAGGGGTGGCAATCAGCCCCAGCATTTT.

This clonotype was seen at least ten times. The chain employs TRBV10-1 and TRBJ1-2; tentative D call: TRBD1 (5 bases). The germline gives CDR1 WNHNN, CDR2 SYGVQD (reference sequence). The CDR3 consists of 15 residues. Trimming stripped 0 bases from V and 6 bases from J, with 14 bases between. CDR3 residues: CASSESNNRGDGYTF. For the CDR3, the DNA is TGCGCCAGCAGTGAGTCGAATAATCGGGGGGATGGCTACACCTTC.

V and J are TRBV5-6 and TRBJ2-6, with D possibly TRBD1 on 5 matching bases. Germline V gene data show CDR1 as SGHDT and CDR2 as YYEEEE. Trimming took 6 bases from V and 0 from J, leaving 16 bases between them. This CDR3 spans 17 amino acids. This CDR3 is CASTMTVFGSGANVLTF. CDR3 bases: TGTGCCAGCACCATGACAGTTTTCGGCTCTGGGGCCAACGTCCTGACTTTC.

The V call is TRBV5-1, the J call TRBJ2-7; D remains ambiguous. Trimming took 1 base from V and 3 from J, leaving 8 bases between them. CDR3 size: 13 residues. Looked up from germline, CDR1 is SGHRS and CDR2 is YFSETQ. In DNA form, the CDR3 reads TGCGCCAGCAGCTTGCTGGGGTTCTACGAGCAGTACTTC. Its protein product is CASSLLGFYEQYF. Variable domain in full (rest from reference TRBV5-1 and TRBJ2-7): KAGVTQTPRYLIKTRGQQVTLSCSPISGHRSVSWYQQTPGQGLQFLFEYFSETQRNKGNFPGRFSGRQFSNSRSEMNVSTLELGDSALYLCASSLLGFYEQYFGPGTRLTVT.

This clonotype was counted a few times. The genes are TRBV20-1 and TRBJ2-1; D is tentatively TRBD1 or TRBD2 (5 bases each). V was shortened by 0 bases and J by 0 bases, with 6 bases between the two germline ends. Per germline, CDR1 DFQATT and CDR2 SNEGSKA (reference sequence). CDR3 length equals 14 residues. This CDR3 is CSARDGTSYNEQFF. For the CDR3, the DNA is TGCAGTGCTAGAGATGGGACCTCCTACAATGAGCAGTTCTTC.

The chain uses TRBV5-1 and TRBJ2-5; the match to TRBD2 covers 8 bases. This CDR3 contains 14 residues. Germline V lookup: CDR1 SGHRS, CDR2 YFSETQ. V lost 2 bases and J lost 2; bases outside the gene matches: 2. In DNA, the CDR3 is TGCGCCAGCAGCTTTGGCGGGAGGCAAGAGACCCAGTACTTC. Translating it yields CASSFGGRQETQYF.

This clonotype was detected only a few times. The chain employs TRBV29-1 and TRBJ2-7; possible D gene TRBD2, 6 bases. Germline CDR1 and CDR2: SQVTM and ANQGSEA. The CDR3 sequence is 13 residues long. V was clipped by 3 bases and J by 5 bases, with 14 bases between them. The CDR3 coding sequence is TGCAGCGTTGAGGCTACTAGCCGCAACGAGCAGTACTTC. Translating gives CSVEATSRNEQYF.